The following is a T cell receptor (beta chain) sequence with its context. In the source study's methods: The assay estimated nucleated cells by amplifying reference gene primers. Produced via immunoSEQ multiplex PCR; TCRdb's table is partial and in-frame only. Clonal size and the V and J genes are those of that table, whereas D and trimming came from the DNA. The sample carries approximately 250,000 clones, roughly 91% recorded once. The entry originates in a study of blood T cell repertoires in COVID-19. Study overall: The United States, Italy and Spain provided the acute and convalescent COVID-19 samples. Sources were T cells, B-cell-depleted T cells, or PBMCs; the material itself was cDNA or gDNA.

The germline gives CDR1 GTSNPN, CDR2 SVGIG (reference sequence). The CDR3 spans 16 residues. J was trimmed by 4 bases and V by 1 base; bases with no gene match: 11. The sequenced sample consisted of peripheral blood. The rearrangement links TRBV30 to TRBJ2-5; 8 nucleotides agree with TRBD2. The origin of this receptor is a man between 25 and 39 years old with COVID-19, enrolled during active disease. Here the CDR3 DNA reads TGTGCCTGGAGTGACCCCCATCGGGGGGGTGGAGAGACCCAGTACTTC. This encodes CAWSDPHRGGGETQYF.